The 8 T cell receptor beta chains below were found in one sample sequenced in a study of CXCR3 chemokines and chemotherapy response in bladder cancer. TCRdb reprocessed the PCR reads with MiXCR, giving one entry per CDR3 protein. There are 3,000 or so distinct CDR3 sequences in the sample; about 10% occur only once, and around 40% lies in the top ten. This sample was taken from a patient whose treatment included neoadjuvant chemotherapy. The origin of the receptors is a human donor with bladder cancer that responded to neoadjuvant chemotherapy.

By share, this clonotype ranks as medium-sized. The gene calls are TRBV7-9 and TRBJ1-1; weak D call: TRBD1 (6 bases). Germline lookup yields CDR1 SEHNR and CDR2 FQNEAQ (reference sequence). The germline V and J ends were trimmed by 6 bases and 2 bases, with 16 bases remaining between them. The CDR3 is 15 residues long. CDR3 loop: CASSPTGQPNTEAFF. Written as DNA, the CDR3 is TGTGCCAGCAGTCCTACAGGACAGCCCAACACTGAAGCTTTCTTT.

The sample holds many counts of this clonotype. V and J are TRBV12-3 or TRBV12-4 and TRBJ2-5; possible D gene TRBD1, 5 bases. V was shortened by 5 bases and J by 1 base, with 11 bases between the two germline ends. The CDR3 has 14 amino acids. In DNA, the CDR3 is TGTGCCAGCAGTCATTTAGACAGCCAAGAGACCCAGTACTTC. It yields the protein CASSHLDSQETQYF.

Relative to its sample, this clonotype is medium-sized (0.01 to 0.1%). The genes are TRBV6-2 or TRBV6-3 and TRBJ2-7; possible D gene TRBD1, 6 bases. The CDR3 runs 12 residues. The ends were cut back, 7 bases at V and 6 bases at J, with 13 bases in the middle. CDR1 is MNHEY, CDR2 SVGEGT, per germline. For the CDR3, the DNA is TGTGCCAGCACTTTAGGGGGTCTCGAGCAGTACTTC. It yields the protein CASTLGGLEQYF.

This clonotype ranks as medium-sized (0.01 to 0.1%). J is TRBJ2-1 and V is TRBV6-2 or TRBV6-3; no firm D call. Germline CDR1 MNHEY, CDR2 SVGEGT. The V and J ends lost 4 bases and 3 bases respectively, with 13 bases between them. The CDR3 contains 15 residues. The CDR3 here is CASSFSGGRYNEQFF. The CDR3 bases are TGTGCCAGCAGTTTCTCGGGCGGCCGCTACAATGAGCAGTTCTTC.

Judged by abundance, this clonotype is medium-sized. The chain employs TRBV6-5 and TRBJ2-3, with a tentative D call TRBD1 (6 bases). This CDR3 spans 18 amino acids. CDR1 MNHEY and CDR2 SVGAGI come from the germline V gene. The V gene lost 0 bases and the J gene lost 2 bases, with 18 bases spanning the gap. This CDR3 reads CASSYSRIDGGTTDTQYF. Written as DNA, the CDR3 is TGTGCCAGCAGTTACTCGAGGATCGATGGGGGCACCACAGATACGCAGTATTTT.

V is TRBV27 and J is TRBJ1-5; 9 nucleotides agree with TRBD1. Trimming at V came to 0 bases and at J to 6 bases, leaving 3 bases not matched to a gene. The germline V gene has CDR1 MNHEY and CDR2 SMNVEV (reference sequence). This CDR3 is built from 15 residues. CDR3 in DNA: TGTGCCAGCAGTTTATCGACAGGGGGGTCTCAGCCCCAGCATTTT. Protein product: CASSLSTGGSQPQHF.

This sequence joins TRBV2 and TRBJ1-1, with D possibly matching TRBD1 (5 bases). The CDR3 contains 11 residues. Trimming removed 7 bases at V and 4 bases at J, with 7 bases between. The V gene's germline CDR1 is SNHLY and CDR2 FYNNEI. The CDR3 sequence is CASMGGTEAFF. The CDR3 DNA sequence: TGTGCCAGCATGGGGGGCACTGAAGCTTTCTTT.

This clonotype has a count of ten or more. The chain combines TRBV27 with TRBJ2-3; TRBD1 aligns across 7 bases. The germline V gene encodes CDR1 MNHEY and CDR2 SMNVEV (reference sequence). The CDR3 length is 13 residues. V lost 5 bases to trimming and J lost 4 bases; unmatched junction nucleotides: 3. CDR3 sequence: CASSRTGADTQYF. In DNA form, the CDR3 reads TGTGCCAGCAGTAGAACAGGGGCAGATACGCAGTATTTT.